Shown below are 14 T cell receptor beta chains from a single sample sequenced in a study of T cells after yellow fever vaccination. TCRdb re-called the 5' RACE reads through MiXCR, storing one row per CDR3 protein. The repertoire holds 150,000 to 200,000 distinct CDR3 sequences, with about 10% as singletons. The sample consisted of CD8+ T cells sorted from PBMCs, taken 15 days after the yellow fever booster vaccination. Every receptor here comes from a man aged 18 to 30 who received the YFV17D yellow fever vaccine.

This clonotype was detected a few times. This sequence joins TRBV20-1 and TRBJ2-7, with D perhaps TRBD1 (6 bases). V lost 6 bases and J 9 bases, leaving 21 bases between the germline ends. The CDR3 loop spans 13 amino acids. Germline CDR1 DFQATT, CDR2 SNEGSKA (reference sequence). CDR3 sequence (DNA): TGCAGTGCAACTACCGGGACACAACCCGCGCAGTACGTC. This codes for CSATTGTQPAQYV.

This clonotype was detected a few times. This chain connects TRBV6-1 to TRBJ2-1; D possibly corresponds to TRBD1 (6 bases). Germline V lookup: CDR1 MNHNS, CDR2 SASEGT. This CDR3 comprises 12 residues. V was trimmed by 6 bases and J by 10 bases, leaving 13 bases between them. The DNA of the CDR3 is TGTGCCAGCAGGCCACAGGGAAGCGAGCAGTTCTTC. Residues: CASRPQGSEQFF.

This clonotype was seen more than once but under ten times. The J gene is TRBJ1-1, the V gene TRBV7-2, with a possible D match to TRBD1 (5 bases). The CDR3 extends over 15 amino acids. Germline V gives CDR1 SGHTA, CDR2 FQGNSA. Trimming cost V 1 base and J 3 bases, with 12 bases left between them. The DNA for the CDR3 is TGTGCCAGCAGCTTAGGATGGGGGGGAGACACTGAAGCTTTCTTT. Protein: CASSLGWGGDTEAFF.

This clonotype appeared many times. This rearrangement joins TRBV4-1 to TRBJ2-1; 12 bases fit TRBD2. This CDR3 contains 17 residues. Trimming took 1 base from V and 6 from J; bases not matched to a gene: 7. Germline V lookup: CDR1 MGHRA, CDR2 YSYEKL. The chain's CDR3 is CASSQVALAGGLNEQFF. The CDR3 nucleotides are TGCGCCAGCAGCCAAGTCGCACTAGCGGGGGGACTCAATGAGCAGTTCTTC.

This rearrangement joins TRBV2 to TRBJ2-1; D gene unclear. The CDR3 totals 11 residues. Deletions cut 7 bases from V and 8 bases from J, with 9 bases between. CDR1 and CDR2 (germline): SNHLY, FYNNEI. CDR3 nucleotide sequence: TGTGCCAGCAAAGGTGGGGATGAGCAGTTCTTC. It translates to CASKGGDEQFF.

This CDR3 is CASSSPLGTGYNEQFF. The DNA for the CDR3 is TGTGCCAGCAGCTCCCCCCTCGGGACAGGCTACAATGAGCAGTTCTTC. V gene TRBV7-9 combines with J gene TRBJ2-1, with TRBD1 matching 8 bases. The CDR3 spans 16 residues. V shed 4 bases and J 3 bases; nucleotides not matched to a gene: 8. The germline CDR1 and CDR2 sequences are SEHNR and FQNEAQ (reference sequence).

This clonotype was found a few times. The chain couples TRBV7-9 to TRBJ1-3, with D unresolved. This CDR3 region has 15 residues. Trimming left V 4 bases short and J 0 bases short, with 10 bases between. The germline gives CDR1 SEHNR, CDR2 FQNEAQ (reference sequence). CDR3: CASSSTDVSGNTIYF. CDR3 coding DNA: TGTGCCAGCAGCTCCACGGACGTCTCTGGAAACACCATATATTTT.

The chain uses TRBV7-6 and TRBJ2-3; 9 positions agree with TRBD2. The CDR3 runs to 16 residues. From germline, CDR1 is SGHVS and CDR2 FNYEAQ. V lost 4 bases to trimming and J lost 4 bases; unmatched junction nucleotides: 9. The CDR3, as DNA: TGTGCCAGCAGCTCCTTTGGCGGGGGGGCCGCAGATACGCAGTATTTT. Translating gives CASSSFGGGAADTQYF.

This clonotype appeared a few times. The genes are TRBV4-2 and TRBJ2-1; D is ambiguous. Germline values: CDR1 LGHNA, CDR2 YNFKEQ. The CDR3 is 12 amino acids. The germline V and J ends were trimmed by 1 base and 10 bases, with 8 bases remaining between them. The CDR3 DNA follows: TGTGCCAGCAGCCAAGGAGCTTACGAGCAGTTCTTC. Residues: CASSQGAYEQFF.

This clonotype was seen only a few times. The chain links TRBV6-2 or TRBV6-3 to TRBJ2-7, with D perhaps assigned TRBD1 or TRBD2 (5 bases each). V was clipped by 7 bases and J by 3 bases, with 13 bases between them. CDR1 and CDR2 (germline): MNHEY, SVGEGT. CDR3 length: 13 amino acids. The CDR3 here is CASTGDGDYEQYV. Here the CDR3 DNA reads TGTGCCAGCACCGGGGACGGTGACTACGAGCAGTACGTC.

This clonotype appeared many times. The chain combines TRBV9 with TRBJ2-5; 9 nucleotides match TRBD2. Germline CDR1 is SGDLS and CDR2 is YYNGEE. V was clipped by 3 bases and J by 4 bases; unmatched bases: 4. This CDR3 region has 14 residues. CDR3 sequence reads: CASSARGGGETQYF. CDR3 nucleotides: TGTGCCAGCAGCGCGCGCGGGGGGGGAGAGACCCAGTACTTC.

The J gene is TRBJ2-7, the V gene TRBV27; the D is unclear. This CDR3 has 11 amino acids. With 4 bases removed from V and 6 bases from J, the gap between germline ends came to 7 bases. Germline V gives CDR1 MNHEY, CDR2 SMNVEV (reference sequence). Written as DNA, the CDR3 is TGTGCCAGCAGTTCAGCTACCGAGCAGTACTTC. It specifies CASSSATEQYF.

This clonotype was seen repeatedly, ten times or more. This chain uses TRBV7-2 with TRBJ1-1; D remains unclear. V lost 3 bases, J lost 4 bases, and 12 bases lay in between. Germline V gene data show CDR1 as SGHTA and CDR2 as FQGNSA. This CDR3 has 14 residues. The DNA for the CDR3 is TGTGCCAGCAGCTTCCTGTCGACCAGCACTGAAGCTTTCTTT. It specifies CASSFLSTSTEAFF.

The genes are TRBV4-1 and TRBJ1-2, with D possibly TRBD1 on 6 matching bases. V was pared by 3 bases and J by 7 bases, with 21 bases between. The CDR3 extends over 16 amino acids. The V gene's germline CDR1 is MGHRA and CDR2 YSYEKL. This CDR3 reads CASSHFLGHQESGYTF. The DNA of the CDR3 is TGCGCCAGCAGCCATTTTTTGGGACACCAGGAGAGTGGCTACACCTTC.